The present TCR beta chain was sequenced within a study of shared clonotypes between healthy human individuals. This clone showed up just once. CDR1 is WNHNN, CDR2 SYGVQD, per germline (reference sequence). The CDR3 is 15 residues long. V lost 3 bases and J 0 bases, leaving 8 bases between the germline ends. The unsorted PBMC replicate PCRs were performed with about 300 ng DNA, 25,000 to 30,000 T cell genomes. Sequencing was performed with immunoSEQ multiplex PCR; in TCRdb, only in-frame clones are kept and a portion is missing. The sample lists about 99,000 clones, roughly 50% occurring once. The chain is built from TRBV10-1 and TRBJ2-2, with D possibly being TRBD1 or TRBD2 (5 bases each). The sequenced sample was PBMCs. The source is a woman between 35 and 50 years old in good health. Some clones in this sample may be carry-over from other donors' samples. The CDR3 bases are TGCGCCAGCAGTGACCAGGGACCGAACACCGGGGAGCTGTTTTTT. Its translation: CASSDQGPNTGELFF.